This T cell receptor (beta chain) stems from a study of T cells in localized non-small cell lung cancer. General study points: Heterogeneity stays possible, as sequencing covered only one tumor region. Greater T cell density in blood accompanied longer overall survival. There were a median around 60 of the top 100 tumor clones appearing in adjacent lung. Uninvolved adjacent lung had higher T cell clonality than tumor and all other tissues.

This clone is large in the sample. Its antigen is as yet unknown. The table came from immunoSEQ multiplex PCR; TCRdb's copy has only in-frame clones and leaves some out. The data show fewer than 40,000 clones, around four fifths seen once. The sequences come from peripheral blood, collected before any cancer treatment. The origin of this receptor is a male donor at least 60 years old with stage II squamous cell lung carcinoma.

CDR3 amino acids: CASSPDGIYEQYF. The CDR3 region has the DNA TGTGCCAGCAGTCCAGACGGAATCTACGAGCAGTACTTC. The chain recombines TRBV28 with TRBJ2-7; D is uncertain. The CDR3 is 13 residues long. The germline V gene has CDR1 MDHEN and CDR2 SYDVKM. V was clipped by 5 bases and J by 3 bases, with 11 bases between them.